Described below is a single T cell receptor beta chain sequence and its context. Together with a sample-barcoded 5' primer, a J-beta primer mix was included in a second PCR lasting roughly 7 to 11 cycles. MiXCR, run by TCRdb on the 5' RACE reads, gives a single entry per CDR3 protein. The sample yields 550,000 to 600,000 distinct CDR3 sequences, more than 45% seen once. This record belongs to a study of blood T cells in healthy people across ages. The V gene's germline CDR1 is SGHTA and CDR2 FQGNSA. This CDR3 region has 16 residues. Trimming removed 1 base at V and 0 bases at J, with 7 bases between. This chain links TRBV7-2 with TRBJ2-6; possible D gene TRBD2, 5 bases. The receptor was isolated from a man older than 75 in good health. What was sequenced was blood. The DNA of the CDR3 is TGTGCCAGCAGCTTAGGGGCGGGCTCTGGGGCCAACGTCCTGACTTTC. Its protein is CASSLGAGSGANVLTF. The entire variable domain, with the rest obtained from reference TRBV7-2 and TRBJ2-6, is as follows: GAGVSQSPSNKVTEKGKDVELRCDPISGHTALYWYRQSLGQGLEFLIYFQGNSAPDKSGLPSDRFSAERTGGSVSTLTIQRTQQEDSAVYLCASSLGAGSGANVLTFGAGSRLTVL.